Listed here are 32 T cell receptor beta chains from one sample, sequenced in a study of shared clonotypes between healthy human individuals. Naive CD8 cells were CD45RO-negative, positively selected for CCR7, excluding terminally differentiated effector memory CD45RA+ cells. Data came from immunoSEQ multiplex PCR; TCRdb stores just in-frame clones and leaves some out. In the table there are around 2,100,000 clones, about 95% of which are singletons. The sequenced sample consisted of naive CD8+ T cells sorted from blood. The source of these receptors is a man between 18 and 35 years old in good health.

The chain carries TRBV19 and TRBJ2-7, with D perhaps TRBD1 (5 bases). This CDR3 is 14 amino acids long. Germline lookup yields CDR1 LNHDA and CDR2 SQIVND (reference sequence). V was cut by 4 bases and J by 0 bases, with 10 bases left in between. The CDR3 loop is CASSTWGSSYEQYF. The CDR3 DNA is TGTGCCAGTAGTACCTGGGGCAGCTCCTACGAGCAGTACTTC.

This sequence joins TRBV9 and TRBJ1-4; D is undetermined. The germline gives CDR1 SGDLS, CDR2 YYNGEE. The CDR3 runs 12 residues. Deletions cut 3 bases from V and 12 bases from J, with 12 bases between. CDR3 amino acids: CASSAQPGELFF. In DNA form, the CDR3 reads TGTGCCAGCAGCGCCCAACCGGGAGAACTGTTTTTT.

The chain carries TRBV5-1 and TRBJ2-4, with TRBD1 identical over 10 bases. The length of the CDR3 is 16 residues. The junction had 6 bases not matched to a gene; V was cut back by 6 bases and J by 0 bases. Per the germline V gene, CDR1 is SGHRS and CDR2 is YFSETQ. CDR3 DNA: TGCGCCAGCAAAGACAGGGGGCGCTTAGCCAAAAACATTCAGTACTTC. It is translated as CASKDRGRLAKNIQYF.

This rearrangement joins TRBV13 to TRBJ2-3; tentatively, D is TRBD1 or TRBD2 (5 bases each). V was trimmed by 1 base and J by 1 base, leaving 12 bases between them. The germline gives CDR1 PRHDT, CDR2 FYEKMQ (reference sequence). The CDR3 extends over 16 amino acids. The CDR3 protein is CASSLVGQGGTDTQYF. The CDR3, as DNA: TGTGCCAGCAGCTTAGTAGGCCAGGGAGGCACAGATACGCAGTATTTT.

The rearrangement links TRBV5-1 to TRBJ2-7, with 11 bases lining up with TRBD1. The CDR3 is 15 residues long. CDR1 and CDR2 (germline): SGHRS, YFSETQ. The V gene end was trimmed by 2 bases and the J gene end by 2 bases; junction bases not matched to a gene: 3. CDR3 protein: CASSLPGQGAYEQYF. The CDR3 DNA is TGCGCCAGCAGCTTACCGGGACAGGGGGCCTACGAGCAGTACTTC.

The CDR3 reads CASSLIAGRQDDEQFF. CDR3 nucleotide sequence: TGCGCCAGCAGCCTAATAGCGGGTCGGCAGGACGATGAGCAGTTCTTC. This chain links TRBV4-1 with TRBJ2-1; TRBD2 aligns across 7 bases. Trimming took 4 bases from V and 8 from J; bases not matched to a gene: 14. Germline-derived CDR1 and CDR2 are MGHRA and YSYEKL. The CDR3 is 16 amino acids.

This chain uses TRBV4-2 with TRBJ2-3; 8 bases align to TRBD2. With 4 bases clipped from V and 1 base from J, the junction kept 4 bases outside the gene matches. In germline, CDR1 is LGHNA, CDR2 YNFKEQ. The CDR3 length is 15 residues. CDR3: CASSRISGGTDTQYF. In DNA form, the CDR3 reads TGTGCCAGCAGCCGAATTAGCGGGGGCACAGATACGCAGTATTTT.

The chain recombines TRBV5-6 with TRBJ2-5; the match to TRBD2 covers 7 bases. Trimming cost V 3 bases and J 4 bases; bases outside gene matches: 6. The CDR3 length is 14 residues. CDR1 is SGHDT, CDR2 YYEEEE, per germline. The CDR3 DNA sequence: TGTGCCAGCAGCTCTGGACTAGTAGGAGAGACCCAGTACTTC. Protein product: CASSSGLVGETQYF. Based on the CDR3 plus reference TRBV5-6 and TRBJ2-5, the full variable domain is DAGVTQSPTHLIKTRGQQVTLRCSPKSGHDTVSWYQQALGQGPQFIFQYYEEEERQRGNFPDRFSGHQFPNYSSELNVNALLLGDSALYLCASSSGLVGETQYFGPGTRLLVL.

The chain has TRBV30 and TRBJ2-2; D ambiguous. V was clipped by 5 bases and J by 2 bases, with 6 bases between them. The CDR3 runs to 12 residues. CDR1 and CDR2 from the germline V gene are GTSNPN and SVGIG (reference sequence). This CDR3 is CAWAFNTGELFF. The CDR3 nucleotides read TGTGCCTGGGCCTTTAACACCGGGGAGCTGTTTTTT.

The gene calls are TRBV19 and TRBJ2-1; possibly TRBD2 for D (6 bases). The CDR3 loop spans 13 amino acids. V was clipped by 5 bases and J by 6 bases, with 11 bases between them. The germline V gene encodes CDR1 LNHDA and CDR2 SQIVND (reference sequence). CDR3 nucleotides: TGTGCCAGTAGTTGGGCGGGGCCCAATGAGCAGTTCTTC. Translating it yields CASSWAGPNEQFF.

The CDR3 nucleotides are TGTGCCAGCAGTGAATATAACGACTTCACCTTC. It encodes CASSEYNDFTF. V is TRBV25-1 and J is TRBJ1-2, with D unclear. The V end was cut by 0 bases, the J end by 13 bases, with 9 bases between. Germline-derived CDR1 and CDR2 are MGHDK and SYGVNS. The CDR3 length is 11 residues.

V is TRBV6-1 and J is TRBJ2-7; 10 bases are shared with TRBD1. The CDR3 loop spans 16 amino acids. CDR1 and CDR2 from the germline V gene are MNHNS and SASEGT. V was pared by 0 bases and J by 4 bases, with 6 bases of the junction left unmatched. The CDR3 here is CASSEARGQGLYEQYF. The CDR3 bases are TGTGCCAGCAGTGAAGCCAGGGGACAGGGGTTATACGAGCAGTACTTC.

The CDR3 DNA reads as TGTGCCAGCAGTTACACTAGCGAGGTTGCCTACGAGCAGTACTTC. Amino acids: CASSYTSEVAYEQYF. This chain connects TRBV6-5 to TRBJ2-7, with 7 nucleotides matching TRBD2. CDR3 length: 15 amino acids. Losses at the gene ends were 2 bases for V and 2 bases for J; bases not matched to a gene: 6. Germline values: CDR1 MNHEY, CDR2 SVGAGI.

The V and J genes are TRBV2 and TRBJ1-1; 10 bases are shared with TRBD1. Germline CDR1 reads SNHLY; CDR2 reads FYNNEI. The CDR3 covers 16 residues. The junction had 9 bases not matched to a gene; V was cut back by 3 bases and J by 5 bases. The CDR3 sequence: CASSETWDRGWTEAFF. The CDR3 DNA follows: TGTGCCAGCAGTGAGACTTGGGACAGGGGATGGACTGAAGCTTTCTTT.

As DNA, the CDR3 is TGTGCCAGCAGCCCCGTAGGGACCAATGAGCAGTTCTTC. This sequence encodes CASSPVGTNEQFF. The chain couples TRBV6-5 to TRBJ2-1, with D perhaps TRBD1 or TRBD2 (5 bases each). The CDR3 sequence is 13 residues long. Trimming left V 6 bases short and J 6 bases short, with 12 bases between. Germline loops: CDR1 MNHEY, CDR2 SVGAGI.

The DNA for the CDR3 is TGCAGCGTTGCCGTACAGGGGGCCGAGACCCAGTACTTC. Protein sequence: CSVAVQGAETQYF. The chain uses TRBV29-1 and TRBJ2-5; TRBD1 agrees at 9 bases. CDR1 is SQVTM and CDR2 is ANQGSEA in the germline V gene. This CDR3 has 13 amino acids. Germline trimming cut 4 bases from V and 5 bases from J; bases unmatched to any gene: 5.

The J gene is TRBJ2-1, the V gene TRBV5-1; 13 nucleotides agree with TRBD2. V shed 3 bases, J shed 7 bases, and the junction held 16 bases outside the gene matches. CDR1 and CDR2 (germline): SGHRS, YFSETQ. The CDR3 sequence is 19 residues long. In DNA, the CDR3 is TGCGCCAGCAGCTCCCTGGGACTAGCGGGGTTTTCATATGAGAATGAGCAGTTCTTC. This gives the protein CASSSLGLAGFSYENEQFF.

This clone occurred once. The J gene is TRBJ2-2, the V gene TRBV27; maybe TRBD2 (6 bases). This CDR3 has 16 amino acids. The germline V and J ends were trimmed by 8 bases and 4 bases, with 20 bases remaining between them. Germline CDR1 reads MNHEY; CDR2 reads SMNVEV (reference sequence). The CDR3 reads CASGLLGVAATGELFF. The CDR3 DNA sequence: TGTGCCAGCGGACTCCTCGGGGTAGCGGCCACCGGGGAGCTGTTTTTT.

Note on this clone: This CDR3 is also generated by other DNA sequences in the sample. The chain couples TRBV7-9 to TRBJ2-1, with D possibly matching TRBD1 (6 bases). The CDR3 runs 15 residues. Per the germline V gene, CDR1 is SEHNR and CDR2 is FQNEAQ (reference sequence). The V gene lost 1 base and the J gene lost 3 bases, with 10 bases spanning the gap. Here the CDR3 DNA reads TGTGCCAGCAGCTTAGTGCAGGGGCTCTACAATGAGCAGTTCTTC. Residues: CASSLVQGLYNEQFF.

The chain employs TRBV11-2 and TRBJ1-2; D call uncertain. The CDR3 loop spans 13 amino acids. The germline V gene encodes CDR1 SGHAT and CDR2 FQNNGV. V gave up 5 bases and J gave up 8 bases, with 15 bases separating them. The CDR3 bases are TGTGCCAGCAGCCCCTCGGGTGTGCGGGGCTACACCTTC. Amino acids: CASSPSGVRGYTF.

This chain connects TRBV13 to TRBJ2-5, with TRBD2 as a possible D gene (6 bases). V dropped 5 bases and J dropped 5 bases, with 15 bases sitting between them. CDR1 and CDR2 from the germline V gene are PRHDT and FYEKMQ (reference sequence). The CDR3 extends over 14 amino acids. The CDR3 region is CASSPTGGLETQYF. The CDR3 DNA reads as TGTGCCAGCAGCCCCACCGGGGGTTTGGAGACCCAGTACTTC.

The CDR3: CASSPPLGTEGYTF. In nucleotides, the CDR3 is TGTGCCAGCTCACCACCCCTGGGGACGGAAGGCTACACCTTC. The J gene is TRBJ1-2, the V gene TRBV18, with D maybe TRBD1 (5 bases). Germline assignment: CDR1 KGHSH and CDR2 LQKENI. This CDR3 region has 14 residues. The V end lost 0 bases, the J end lost 8 bases, and 13 bases lay between the germline ends.

This rearrangement joins TRBV11-2 to TRBJ2-1; weak D call: TRBD2 (5 bases). The CDR3 spans 13 residues. Trimming stripped 3 bases from V and 5 bases from J, with 8 bases between. The germline V gene has CDR1 SGHAT and CDR2 FQNNGV. The CDR3 DNA reads as TGTGCCAGCAGCTTCGGAGGCCACAATGAGCAGTTCTTC. Its protein is CASSFGGHNEQFF.

This chain connects TRBV11-2 to TRBJ2-5; D possibly corresponds to TRBD2 (5 bases). The germline V and J ends were trimmed by 0 bases and 2 bases, with 16 bases remaining between them. Per the germline V gene, CDR1 is SGHAT and CDR2 is FQNNGV. CDR3 length: 17 amino acids. Here the CDR3 DNA reads TGTGCCAGCAGCTTAGATGCCCGAATCCGAGGGCAAGAGACCCAGTACTTC. It yields the protein CASSLDARIRGQETQYF.

This chain uses TRBV27 with TRBJ2-7; D gene ambiguous. The V end was cut by 2 bases, the J end by 3 bases, with 11 bases between. In germline, CDR1 is MNHEY, CDR2 SMNVEV (reference sequence). CDR3 length: 14 residues. The CDR3 is CASSLRGSYYEQYF. The CDR3, as DNA: TGTGCCAGCAGTTTACGTGGCAGTTACTACGAGCAGTACTTC.

This clone was detected once. V gene TRBV19 combines with J gene TRBJ2-7; D may be TRBD1 or TRBD2 (5 bases each). CDR3 length: 13 amino acids. The V end lost 5 bases, the J end lost 7 bases, and 15 bases lay between the germline ends. Germline assignment: CDR1 LNHDA and CDR2 SQIVND (reference sequence). The CDR3 DNA follows: TGTGCCAGTAGTTGGGCAGGGACGGAAGAGCAGTACTTC. Protein: CASSWAGTEEQYF.

This rearrangement joins TRBV19 to TRBJ2-7; 8 bases line up with TRBD1. The V segment lost 5 bases and the J segment 7 bases; nucleotides outside the gene matches: 13. The germline V gene has CDR1 LNHDA and CDR2 SQIVND (reference sequence). The CDR3 runs to 15 residues. The CDR3 nucleotides are TGTGCCAGTAGTCCCTTCGTCCAGGGGGCTCAGGAGCAGTACTTC. Translated, it gives CASSPFVQGAQEQYF.

V usage is TRBV5-4 and J usage is TRBJ2-3, with 15 positions matching TRBD2. This CDR3 comprises 16 residues. The ends lost 6 bases at V and 4 bases at J; junction bases unmatched: 6. CDR1 is SGHNT and CDR2 is YYREEE in the germline V gene (reference sequence). The CDR3 region is CASTGTSGGSSDTQYF. CDR3 DNA sequence: TGTGCCAGCACCGGGACTAGCGGGGGGTCCTCAGATACGCAGTATTTT.

The CDR3 region has the DNA TGTGCCACCCAAACGGGACAGGGAGCCCTCACAGATACGCAGTATTTT. Encoded protein: CATQTGQGALTDTQYF. The chain uses TRBV11-2 and TRBJ2-3; TRBD1 matches at 9 bases. CDR1 is SGHAT and CDR2 is FQNNGV in the germline V gene. This CDR3 spans 16 amino acids. Germline trimming cut 10 bases from V and 2 bases from J; bases unmatched to any gene: 13.

The chain has TRBV6-5 and TRBJ2-2; TRBD1 or TRBD2 may be the D gene (5 bases each). V gave up 0 bases and J gave up 4 bases, with 9 bases separating them. This CDR3 spans 15 amino acids. The germline CDR1 and CDR2 sequences are MNHEY and SVGAGI. The CDR3 sequence is CASSYSEGPTGELFF. The CDR3 DNA sequence: TGTGCCAGCAGTTACTCTGAGGGGCCCACCGGGGAGCTGTTTTTT.

This rearrangement joins TRBV9 to TRBJ2-3; TRBD1 aligns across 9 bases. Unmatched junction bases numbered 10, after V lost 4 bases and J lost 7 bases. This CDR3 has 15 residues. Per the germline V gene, CDR1 is SGDLS and CDR2 is YYNGEE. DNA of the CDR3: TGTGCCAGCAGCACGGACAGGGGAGGTGGAAATACGCAGTATTTT. This encodes CASSTDRGGGNTQYF.

This rearrangement joins TRBV7-2 to TRBJ2-1; no clear D. The V gene's germline CDR1 is SGHTA and CDR2 FQGNSA. This CDR3 contains 14 residues. V was shortened by 5 bases and J by 0 bases, with 8 bases between the two germline ends. The CDR3: CASSLTTSYNEQFF. The CDR3 DNA follows: TGTGCCAGCAGCCTAACCACCTCCTACAATGAGCAGTTCTTC.